This T cell receptor (beta chain) originates from a study of technical replicates of blood from a handful of donors (dated 2017 in TCRdb). This clone came up once. Which antigen it targets is not known. No base-level quality is on record; no much larger clone is a single base apart. The method was the immunoSEQ multiplex PCR assay. TCRdb re-hosts the immuneACCESS table, in-frame sequences only. Its copies lack some clones; in the studies checked, an unresolved V gene accounts for under half of them, and the cause for the rest is not known. The sample profile shows about 76,000 clones; around 97% of them were found once. Roughly 0.21% of the sample goes to the ten largest clones. V loses 2 bases at its end and J loses 4 bases; junction bases beyond the gene matches: 9. The CDR3 sequence holds 15 residues, the cysteine and phenylalanine included. Just CDR3 DNA is preserved here, 45 bases in frame from base 1. Taken from the germline V gene, the CDR1 and CDR2 loops are SGHDT and YYEEEE.

This chain is built from TRBV5-6 and TRBJ2-7; the junction holds 7 bases that match TRBD1. Sequencing was performed on T cells isolated from PBMCs. The receptor's source is a human donor in good health. The DNA sequence reads TGTGCCAGCAGCTTCTACGATTACAGGGGTTACGAGCAGTACTTC. Its translation reads: CASSFYDYRGYEQYF.